This TCR beta chain was recovered during a study of blood T cell repertoires in COVID-19. Study in general: The analysed material was cDNA or gDNA that came from T cells, B-cell-depleted T cells, or PBMCs.

Allocation to cohorts depended on clinical history reported by the participants. In Cohort 3, a recovered donor had either two negative PCRs, clearance, or symptom resolution. Study processing details: Amplification of reference gene primers was used by the study to estimate nucleated cell counts. Assay: immunoSEQ multiplex PCR; the TCRdb copy retains only in-frame clones and omits some. V and J calls and clone size follow that table, whereas D and trimming were derived from the DNA. The sample lists 170,000 or so clones; about 85% were seen once. The CDR3 extends over 14 amino acids. Germline V gives CDR1 MDHEN, CDR2 SYDVKM. V shed 6 bases and J 7 bases; nucleotides not matched to a gene: 6.

The TCR sequence derives from a man in his forties who had recovered from COVID-19. The J gene is TRBJ2-1, the V gene TRBV28; TRBD2 matches at 10 bases. Sample: PBMCs or T cells enriched from blood (not recorded which). Here the CDR3 DNA reads TGTGCCAGCAGGGCACTAGCGGGGAAAAATGAGCAGTTCTTC. Encoded protein: CASRALAGKNEQFF.